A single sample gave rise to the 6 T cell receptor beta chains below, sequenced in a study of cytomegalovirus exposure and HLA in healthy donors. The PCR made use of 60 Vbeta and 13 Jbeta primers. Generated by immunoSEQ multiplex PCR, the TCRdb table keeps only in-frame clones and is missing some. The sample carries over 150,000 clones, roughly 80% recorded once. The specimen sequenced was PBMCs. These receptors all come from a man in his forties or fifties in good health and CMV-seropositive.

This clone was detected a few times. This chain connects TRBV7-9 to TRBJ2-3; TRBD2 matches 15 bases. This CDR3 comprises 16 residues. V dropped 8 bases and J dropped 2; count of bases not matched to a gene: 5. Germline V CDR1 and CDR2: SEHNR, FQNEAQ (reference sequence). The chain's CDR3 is CASEGLAGGITDTQYF. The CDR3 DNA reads TGTGCCAGCGAGGGACTAGCGGGGGGAATCACAGATACGCAGTATTTT.

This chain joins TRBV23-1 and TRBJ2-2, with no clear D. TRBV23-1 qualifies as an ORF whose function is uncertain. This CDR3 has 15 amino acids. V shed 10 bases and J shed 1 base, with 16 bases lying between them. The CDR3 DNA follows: TGCGCCATCGTCACGAGCGAGATGAACACCGGGGAGCTGTTTTTT. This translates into CAIVTSEMNTGELFF.

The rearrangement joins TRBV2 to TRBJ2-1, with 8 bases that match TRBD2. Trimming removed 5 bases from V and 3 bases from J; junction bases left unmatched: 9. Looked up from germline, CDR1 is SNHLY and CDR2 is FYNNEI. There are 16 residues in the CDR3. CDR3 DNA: TGTGCCAGCAGTTCTCTAGCGGGCGTGGGCTACAATGAGCAGTTCTTC. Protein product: CASSSLAGVGYNEQFF.

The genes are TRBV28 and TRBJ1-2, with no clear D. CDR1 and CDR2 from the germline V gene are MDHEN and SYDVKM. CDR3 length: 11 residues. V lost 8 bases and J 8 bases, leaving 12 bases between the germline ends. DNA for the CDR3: TGTGCCAGCGACGGGTCATTAGGCTACACCTTC. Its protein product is CASDGSLGYTF.

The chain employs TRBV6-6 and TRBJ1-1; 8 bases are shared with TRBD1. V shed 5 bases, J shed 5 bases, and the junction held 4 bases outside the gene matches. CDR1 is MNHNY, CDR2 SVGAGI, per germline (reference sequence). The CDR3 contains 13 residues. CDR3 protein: CASSDRTGTEAFF. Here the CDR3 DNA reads TGTGCCAGCAGTGACCGGACAGGGACTGAAGCTTTCTTT.

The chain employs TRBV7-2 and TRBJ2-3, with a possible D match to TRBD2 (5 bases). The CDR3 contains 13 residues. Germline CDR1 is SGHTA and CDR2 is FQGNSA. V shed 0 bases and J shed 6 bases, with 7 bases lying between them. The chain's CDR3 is CASSLARRDTQYF. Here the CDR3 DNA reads TGTGCCAGCAGCTTAGCGAGGAGGGATACGCAGTATTTT.